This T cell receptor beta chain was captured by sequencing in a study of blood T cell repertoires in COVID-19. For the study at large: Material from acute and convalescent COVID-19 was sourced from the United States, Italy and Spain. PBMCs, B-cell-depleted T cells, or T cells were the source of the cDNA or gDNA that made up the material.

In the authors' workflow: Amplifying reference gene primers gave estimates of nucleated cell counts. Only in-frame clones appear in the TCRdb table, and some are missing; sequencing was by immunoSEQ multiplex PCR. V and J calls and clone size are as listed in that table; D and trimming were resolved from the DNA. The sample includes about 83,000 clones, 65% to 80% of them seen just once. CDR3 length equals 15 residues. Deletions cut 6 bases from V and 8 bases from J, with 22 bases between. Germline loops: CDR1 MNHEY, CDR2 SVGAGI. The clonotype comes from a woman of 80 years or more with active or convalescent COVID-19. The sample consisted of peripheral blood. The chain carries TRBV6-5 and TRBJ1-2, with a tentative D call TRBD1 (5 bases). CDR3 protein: CASRVRQTPEWGYTF. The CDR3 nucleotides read TGTGCCAGCAGAGTTCGACAGACTCCGGAGTGGGGCTACACCTTC.